This TCR beta chain originates from a study of cytomegalovirus exposure and HLA in healthy donors. The PCR had 60 Vbeta and 13 Jbeta primers. The table came from immunoSEQ multiplex PCR; TCRdb's copy has only in-frame clones and leaves some out. The sample has roughly 290,000 clones, roughly 90% seen once. V lost 8 bases and J 2 bases, leaving 10 bases between the germline ends. Germline loops: CDR1 MNHEY, CDR2 SMNVEV (reference sequence). The CDR3 consists of 13 residues. This sequence originates from a woman under 30 in good health and CMV-seronegative. Material: PBMCs. The V and J genes are TRBV27 and TRBJ1-5; TRBD1 might be the D (5 bases). CDR3 loop: CASGSQGNQPQHF. CDR3 bases: TGTGCCAGCGGATCACAGGGCAATCAGCCCCAGCATTTT.